This is a list of T cell receptor beta chains from one sample in a study of regulatory T cells in long-lasting Graves disease. TCRdb reprocessed the multiplex PCR reads with MiXCR, giving one entry per CDR3 protein. The sample lists approximately 400,000 distinct CDR3 sequences, more than 12% occurring once. These data were also filed under a second study, of T cells in Graves' hyperthyroidism and ophthalmopathy.

Sequences were derived from peripheral blood mononuclear cells (PBMCs), sampled at new diagnosis, from a patient treated with antithyroid drugs. The receptors were sampled from a woman under 40 with Graves disease. Both conserved end residues are part of each CDR3. D genes are given only for firm matches. The size of a clone is reported for some rows only, either as once, few or many, or as a class for expanded clones.

CSALSDYPYNEQFF	TGCAGTGCCTTGTCGGACTATCCCTACAATGAGCAGTTCTTC	TRBJ2-1	.	TRBV20-1	many
CSVRQGAVGDTQYF	TGCAGCGTTCGACAGGGGGCTGTTGGAGATACGCAGTATTTT	TRBJ2-3	TRBD1	TRBV29-1	many
CASSGDYGGIHEQYF	TGTGCCAGCAGCGGCGACTACGGCGGGATCCACGAGCAGTACTTC	TRBJ2-7	.	TRBV5-4	few
CSARKIAGGINSYNEQFF	TGCAGTGCGCGAAAGATAGCGGGAGGCATCAACTCCTACAATGAGCAGTTCTTC	TRBJ2-1	TRBD2	TRBV20-1	many
CASSPRDTSNTGELFF	TGTGCCAGCAGCCCCCGGGACACCTCGAACACCGGGGAGCTGTTTTTT	TRBJ2-2	.	TRBV9	few
CASSEFGGTEAFF	TGTGCCAGCAGTGAATTCGGGGGCACTGAAGCTTTCTTT	TRBJ1-1	.	TRBV2	few
CASSSGRTGTKETQYF	TGTGCCAGCAGTTCCGGGCGGACAGGGACCAAAGAGACCCAGTACTTC	TRBJ2-5	TRBD1	TRBV2	.
CASSLTGPVNEQFF	TGCGCCAGCAGCTTGACAGGGCCGGTCAATGAGCAGTTCTTC	TRBJ2-1	.	TRBV5-1	few
CASSTPGGEETQYF	TGCGCCAGCAGCACCCCCGGGGGCGAGGAGACCCAGTACTTC	TRBJ2-5	.	TRBV9	many
CAISEPSETQYF	TGTGCCATCAGTGAACCCAGTGAGACCCAGTACTTC	TRBJ2-5	.	TRBV10-3	many
CSARLSGSREQYF	TGCAGTGCTAGGCTTAGCGGGAGTCGAGAGCAGTACTTC	TRBJ2-7	TRBD2	TRBV20-1	many
CATSRVFGGGTEAFF	TGTGCCACCAGCAGAGTGTTTGGGGGGGGCACTGAAGCTTTCTTT	TRBJ1-1	.	TRBV15	.
CASSLGRLVRAGELFF	TGTGCCAGCAGCTTAGGGCGACTAGTCCGGGCCGGGGAGCTGTTTTTT	TRBJ2-2	.	TRBV7-2	many
CATSVSGSGPMAGELFF	TGTGCCACCAGTGTTTCCGGATCGGGTCCTATGGCCGGGGAGCTGTTTTTT	TRBJ2-2	.	TRBV24-1	many
CSARDMNSGYEQYF	TGCAGTGCTAGAGATATGAACAGCGGGTACGAGCAGTACTTC	TRBJ2-7	.	TRBV20-1	many
CASSPQGEQTEAFF	TGTGCCAGCTCACCACAGGGGGAACAAACTGAAGCTTTCTTT	TRBJ1-1	.	TRBV18	many
CASSFTGGENSPLHF	TGTGCCAGCAGTTTTACAGGGGGCGAGAATTCACCCCTCCACTTT	TRBJ1-6	TRBD1	TRBV28	many
CASSQEFVRTMSSYNEQFF	TGCGCCAGCAGCCAAGAATTTGTGAGGACGATGAGCTCCTACAATGAGCAGTTCTTC	TRBJ2-1	.	TRBV4-1	.
CASSLNGHDTGELFF	TGTGCCAGCAGCTTAAATGGACACGACACCGGGGAGCTGTTTTTT	TRBJ2-2	.	TRBV13	.
CASSIGGRVLRAGELFF	TGTGCCAGTAGTATAGGAGGCCGAGTCCTGAGAGCAGGGGAGCTGTTTTTT	TRBJ2-2	.	TRBV19	.
CASGPGTSGRDADTQYF	TGTGCTAGTGGTCCCGGGACTAGCGGGAGGGATGCAGATACGCAGTATTTT	TRBJ2-3	TRBD2	TRBV12-5	.
CASSFPGLGAYEQYF	TGTGCCAGCAGTTTTCCGGGACTGGGAGCCTACGAGCAGTACTTC	TRBJ2-7	.	TRBV28	.
CASRQDGLNQPQHF	TGTGCCAGCAGACAGGACGGTCTGAATCAGCCCCAGCATTTT	TRBJ1-5	.	TRBV27	many
CACWGRGEAFF	TGTGCCTGTTGGGGACGTGGAGAAGCTTTCTTT	TRBJ1-1	.	TRBV30	many
CASSMKGALGGTEAFF	TGTGCCAGTAGTATGAAGGGGGCACTGGGGGGGACTGAAGCTTTCTTT	TRBJ1-1	TRBD1	TRBV19	few
CASSDSPVRTDTQYF	TGTGCCAGCAGCGATTCCCCGGTTCGGACAGATACGCAGTATTTT	TRBJ2-3	.	TRBV9	many
CSATGTSEPPEQFF	TGCAGTGCTACCGGGACTAGCGAGCCCCCGGAGCAGTTCTTC	TRBJ2-1	TRBD2	TRBV20-1	.
CASSPEIYNEQFF	TGTGCCAGCTCACCGGAGATCTACAATGAGCAGTTCTTC	TRBJ2-1	.	TRBV18	.
CASIQAGGSTGELFF	TGTGCCAGCATCCAAGCGGGAGGTAGCACCGGGGAGCTGTTTTTT	TRBJ2-2	TRBD2	TRBV12-3/TRBV12-4	many
CASSLEPGGELFF	TGTGCCAGCAGCTTAGAACCAGGCGGGGAGCTGTTTTTT	TRBJ2-2	.	TRBV11-2	.
CASSRTGKLNTEAFF	TGTGCCAGCAGTCGTACAGGGAAGCTGAACACTGAAGCTTTCTTT	TRBJ1-1	.	TRBV12-3/TRBV12-4	.
CASSQYLMGTNTEAFF	TGCGCCAGCAGCCAATACCTAATGGGAACGAACACTGAAGCTTTCTTT	TRBJ1-1	.	TRBV4-1	.
CSALKWTSGKITGELFF	TGCAGTGCTCTAAAATGGACTAGCGGGAAAATCACCGGGGAGCTGTTTTTT	TRBJ2-2	TRBD2	TRBV20-1	many
CSARARNEQFF	TGCAGTGCTAGAGCCAGAAATGAGCAGTTCTTC	TRBJ2-1	.	TRBV20-1	many
CASSYSARVAETQYF	TGTGCCAGCAGTTACTCGGCCAGGGTGGCAGAGACCCAGTACTTC	TRBJ2-5	.	TRBV6-2/TRBV6-3	many
CASRPRWTGIEQYF	TGTGCCAGTAGACCGAGATGGACAGGGATCGAGCAGTACTTC	TRBJ2-7	TRBD1	TRBV19	many
CASSFRSSFNEQFF	TGTGCCAGCAGTTTCAGGTCTAGCTTCAATGAGCAGTTCTTC	TRBJ2-1	.	TRBV28	many
CAGSPEVDEKLFF	TGTGCCGGCTCACCAGAAGTTGACGAAAAACTGTTTTTT	TRBJ1-4	.	TRBV18	few
CASRLAGGLDEQFF	TGTGCCAGTCGATTAGCGGGAGGGCTCGATGAGCAGTTCTTC	TRBJ2-1	TRBD2	TRBV2	many
CASGASGSSYNEQFF	TGTGCCAGTGGAGCTAGCGGGAGCTCCTACAATGAGCAGTTCTTC	TRBJ2-1	TRBD2	TRBV9	few
CSARGQGLQPQHF	TGCAGTGCTAGGGGACAGGGGCTTCAGCCCCAGCATTTT	TRBJ1-5	TRBD1	TRBV20-1	many
CSGVDRGGTEAFF	TGCAGCGGGGTAGACAGGGGTGGCACTGAAGCTTTCTTT	TRBJ1-1	TRBD1	TRBV29-1	few
CASSYSGGGGTDTQYF	TGTGCCAGCAGTTACTCAGGGGGAGGGGGCACAGATACGCAGTATTTT	TRBJ2-3	.	TRBV6-5	many
CASSQGSRGGYGYTF	TGCGCCAGCAGCCAAGGTAGCAGGGGTGGCTATGGCTACACCTTC	TRBJ1-2	.	TRBV4-3	.
CSVEMVLLGPTDTQYF	TGCAGCGTCGAAATGGTGCTTTTGGGGCCCACAGATACGCAGTATTTT	TRBJ2-3	.	TRBV29-1	many
CASSQVGDPYNEQFF	TGTGCCAGCAGCCAAGTAGGGGACCCCTACAATGAGCAGTTCTTC	TRBJ2-1	.	TRBV3-1	.
CASSSGQGIPGANVLTF	TGTGCCAGCAGTTCCGGACAGGGTATCCCTGGGGCCAACGTCCTGACTTTC	TRBJ2-6	TRBD1	TRBV6-9	few
CATSAPPSNQPQHF	TGTGCCACCAGTGCCCCCCCTAGCAATCAGCCCCAGCATTTT	TRBJ1-5	.	TRBV24-1	many
CASRRDINTGELFF	TGTGCCAGCAGACGAGACATTAACACCGGGGAGCTGTTTTTT	TRBJ2-2	.	TRBV7-2	many
CATREGSYEQYF	TGTGCCACCAGGGAGGGCTCCTACGAGCAGTACTTC	TRBJ2-7	TRBD2	TRBV10-3	many
CASSQLQLANYGYTF	TGCGCCAGCAGCCAACTACAGTTAGCTAACTATGGCTACACCTTC	TRBJ1-2	.	TRBV4-1	.
CASSIGGLLNQPQHF	TGTGCCAGTAGTATCGGGGGCCTTCTTAATCAGCCCCAGCATTTT	TRBJ1-5	.	TRBV19	.
CASSTDRFYGYTF	TGTGCCAGCAGTACCGACAGATTTTATGGCTACACCTTC	TRBJ1-2	.	TRBV6-1	.
CASSLAWEERELFF	TGTGCCAGCAGCCTCGCGTGGGAGGAACGGGAGCTGTTTTTT	TRBJ2-2	.	TRBV5-4	.
CASSDWGNEQFF	TGCGCCAGCAGTGATTGGGGGAATGAGCAGTTCTTC	TRBJ2-1	.	TRBV10-1	.
CSARDGLSHEQYF	TGCAGTGCTAGAGATGGTTTGTCCCACGAGCAGTACTTC	TRBJ2-7	.	TRBV20-1	many